These T cell receptor beta chains were read from a single sample in a study of identical twins. TCRdb independently ran MiXCR on the 5' RACE reads; one entry per CDR3 protein. The sample yields about 570,000 distinct CDR3 sequences, over 8.5% seen once. This sample was also put to use in a study of yellow fever vaccine responses in identical twins.

Sequenced input: PBMCs. The receptor set was obtained from a woman younger than 35 in good health. Both conserved end residues are part of each CDR3. The D gene is left open where the match is weak. The size entry is marked missing in some rows and otherwise reads once, few, many or a size class.

NA,TRBV5-1,NA,14,TRBJ1-1,CASSLIGVNTEAFF,TGCGCCAGCAGCTTGATTGGAGTGAACACTGAAGCTTTCTTT
few,TRBV5-1,NA,15,TRBJ2-7,CASSVDPQRTYEQYF,TGCGCCAGCAGCGTGGACCCACAACGGACCTACGAGCAGTACTTC
many,TRBV5-1,NA,15,TRBJ2-1,CASSLNLDNYNEQFF,TGCGCCAGCAGCCTAAACCTAGATAACTACAATGAGCAGTTCTTC
NA,TRBV4-2,NA,15,TRBJ1-1,CASSQGEQAGTEAFF,TGTGCCAGCAGCCAAGGTGAGCAGGCGGGCACTGAAGCTTTCTTT
few,TRBV7-9,NA,15,TRBJ2-5,CASSPDREGFETQYF,TGTGCCAGCAGCCCCGACAGGGAGGGCTTCGAGACCCAGTACTTC
many,TRBV5-6,NA,16,TRBJ2-5,CASSLTPLDGRETQYF,TGTGCCAGCAGCTTAACTCCATTAGATGGCCGAGAGACCCAGTACTTC
NA,TRBV6-2/TRBV6-3,NA,12,TRBJ2-7,CATGGGPYEQYF,TGTGCCACCGGTGGAGGGCCATACGAGCAGTACTTC
many,TRBV5-1,NA,14,TRBJ2-7,CASSLGVNENEQYF,TGCGCCAGCAGCTTGGGGGTCAACGAAAACGAGCAGTACTTC
NA,TRBV18,NA,17,TRBJ2-1,CASSPFTGESLNNEQFF,TGTGCCAGCTCACCATTCACAGGCGAAAGTCTGAACAATGAGCAGTTCTTC
many,TRBV29-1,NA,14,TRBJ2-1,CSVESVRVVDEQFF,TGCAGCGTTGAAAGTGTCAGGGTTGTCGATGAGCAGTTCTTC
many,TRBV7-9,NA,17,TRBJ2-3,CAIPRGGPLSYTDTQYF,TGTGCCATTCCCAGAGGGGGACCCCTTTCGTACACAGATACGCAGTATTTT
many,TRBV2,NA,15,TRBJ2-3,CASSGAGGGTDTQYF,TGTGCCAGCAGTGGTGCCGGGGGTGGTACAGATACGCAGTATTTT
NA,TRBV5-1,TRBD2,16,TRBJ2-1,CASSLFSGGAENEQFF,TGCGCCAGCAGCTTGTTTAGCGGGGGGGCCGAAAATGAGCAGTTCTTC
few,TRBV28,TRBD1,14,TRBJ1-1,CASGEGAMNTEAFF,TGTGCCAGCGGGGAGGGGGCCATGAACACTGAAGCTTTCTTT
NA,TRBV28,NA,19,TRBJ2-7,CASSRSRQGAQRGGPEQYF,TGTGCCAGCAGCCGCAGTCGACAGGGTGCGCAGCGCGGGGGTCCCGAGCAGTACTTC
NA,TRBV7-9,NA,11,TRBJ2-7,CASRLLGEQYF,TGTGCCAGCCGCCTCCTTGGCGAGCAGTACTTC
few,TRBV3-1,TRBD2,15,TRBJ2-5,CASSPGGVRTETQYF,TGTGCCAGCAGCCCCGGGGGGGTGCGGACGGAGACCCAGTACTTC
many,TRBV20-1,TRBD1,16,TRBJ2-6,CSATPDRDAGANVLTF,TGCAGTGCTACGCCGGACAGGGACGCTGGGGCCAACGTCCTGACTTTC